This TCR beta chain was sequenced during a study of cytomegalovirus exposure and HLA in healthy donors. Study findings and constraints: Common viral pathogens seemed to be connected with several of the most significant clusters, according to a later analysis. An Asian-associated ancestry cluster reportedly showed fewer N-insertions than the approximately 650-donor mean in a later analysis.

The PCR was carried out with 60 Vbeta primers and 13 Jbeta primers. Using immunoSEQ multiplex PCR, the repertoire was profiled, and TCRdb retains in-frame clones only, with some absent. In the table there are 75,000 to 100,000 clones, roughly 76% of which are singletons. This CDR3 is built from 13 residues. Germline loops: CDR1 SEHNR, CDR2 FQNEAQ (reference sequence). V lost 1 base and J lost 6, with 10 bases in between. On this clone itself: Antigen specificity is unknown.

The sequence came from a man aged 40-50 years in good health and CMV-seronegative. The rearrangement uses TRBV7-9 and TRBJ2-7; possibly TRBD1 for D (5 bases). Material: PBMCs. CDR3: CASSLEGSSEQYF. The CDR3 bases are TGTGCCAGCAGCTTAGAGGGGTCATCCGAGCAGTACTTC.